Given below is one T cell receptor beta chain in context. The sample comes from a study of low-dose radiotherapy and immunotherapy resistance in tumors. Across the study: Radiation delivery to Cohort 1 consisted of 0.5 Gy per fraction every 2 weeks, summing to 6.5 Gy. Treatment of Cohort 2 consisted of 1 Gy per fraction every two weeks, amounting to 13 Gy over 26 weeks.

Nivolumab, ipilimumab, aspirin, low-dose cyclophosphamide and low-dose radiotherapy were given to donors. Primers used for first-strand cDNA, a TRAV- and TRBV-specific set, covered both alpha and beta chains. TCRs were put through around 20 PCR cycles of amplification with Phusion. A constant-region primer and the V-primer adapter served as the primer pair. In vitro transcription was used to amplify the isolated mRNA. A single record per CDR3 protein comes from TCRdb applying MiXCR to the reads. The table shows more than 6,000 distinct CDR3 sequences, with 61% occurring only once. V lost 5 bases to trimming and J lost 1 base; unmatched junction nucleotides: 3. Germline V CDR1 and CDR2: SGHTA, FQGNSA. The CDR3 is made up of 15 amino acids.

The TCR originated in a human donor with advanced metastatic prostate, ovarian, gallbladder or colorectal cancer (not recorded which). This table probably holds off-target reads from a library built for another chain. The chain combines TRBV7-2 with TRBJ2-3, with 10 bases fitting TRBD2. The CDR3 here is CASSLTSGGTDTQYF. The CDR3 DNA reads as TGTGCCAGCAGCCTTACTAGCGGGGGCACAGATACGCAGTATTTT.